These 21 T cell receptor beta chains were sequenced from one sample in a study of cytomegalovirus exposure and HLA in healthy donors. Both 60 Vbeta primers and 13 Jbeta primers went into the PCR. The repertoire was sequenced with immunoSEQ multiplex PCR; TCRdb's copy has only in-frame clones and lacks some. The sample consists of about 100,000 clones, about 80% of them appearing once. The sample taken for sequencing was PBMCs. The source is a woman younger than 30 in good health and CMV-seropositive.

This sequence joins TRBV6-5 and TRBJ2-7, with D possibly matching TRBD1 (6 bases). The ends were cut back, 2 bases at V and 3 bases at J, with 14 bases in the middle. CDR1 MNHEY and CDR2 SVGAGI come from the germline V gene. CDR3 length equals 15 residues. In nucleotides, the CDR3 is TGTGCCAGCAGTTACAGGGGGACATTAGTCTACGAGCAGTACTTC. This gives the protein CASSYRGTLVYEQYF.

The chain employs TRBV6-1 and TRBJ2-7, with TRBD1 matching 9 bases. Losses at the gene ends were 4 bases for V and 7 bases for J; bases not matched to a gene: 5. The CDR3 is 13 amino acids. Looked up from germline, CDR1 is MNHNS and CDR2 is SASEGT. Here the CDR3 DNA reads TGTGCCAGCAGTGGCTACAGGGGGCTGGAGCAGTACTTC. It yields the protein CASSGYRGLEQYF.

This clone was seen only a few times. DNA of the CDR3: TGTGCCAGCAGTGAAAACAGGCCCACTGAAGCTTTCTTT. Encoded protein: CASSENRPTEAFF. The genes are TRBV6-1 and TRBJ1-1; D possibly corresponds to TRBD1 (5 bases). The V end lost 2 bases, the J end lost 4 bases, and 8 bases lay between the germline ends. Germline CDR1 MNHNS, CDR2 SASEGT. There are 13 residues in the CDR3.

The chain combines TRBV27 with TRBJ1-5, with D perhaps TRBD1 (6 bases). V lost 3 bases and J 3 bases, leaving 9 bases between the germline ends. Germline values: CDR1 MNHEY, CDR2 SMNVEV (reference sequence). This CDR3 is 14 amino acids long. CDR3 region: CASSFGGPNQPQHF. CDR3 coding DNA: TGTGCCAGCAGTTTTGGGGGCCCCAATCAGCCCCAGCATTTT.

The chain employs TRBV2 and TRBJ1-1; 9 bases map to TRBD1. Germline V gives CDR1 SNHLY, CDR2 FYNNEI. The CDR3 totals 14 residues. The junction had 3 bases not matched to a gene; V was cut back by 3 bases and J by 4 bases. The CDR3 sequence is CASSETGGGTEAFF. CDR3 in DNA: TGTGCCAGCAGTGAGACAGGGGGGGGCACTGAAGCTTTCTTT.

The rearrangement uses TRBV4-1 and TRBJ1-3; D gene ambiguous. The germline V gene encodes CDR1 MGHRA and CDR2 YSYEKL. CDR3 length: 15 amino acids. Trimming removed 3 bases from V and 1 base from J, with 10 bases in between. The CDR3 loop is CASSQGGVSGNTIYF. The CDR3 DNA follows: TGCGCCAGCAGCCAGGGAGGAGTTTCTGGAAACACCATATATTTT.

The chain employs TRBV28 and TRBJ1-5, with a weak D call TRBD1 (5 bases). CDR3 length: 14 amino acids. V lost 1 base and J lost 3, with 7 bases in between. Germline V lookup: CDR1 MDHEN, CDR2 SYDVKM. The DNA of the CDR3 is TGTGCCAGCAGTTTATCCAGGGACAATCAGCCCCAGCATTTT. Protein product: CASSLSRDNQPQHF. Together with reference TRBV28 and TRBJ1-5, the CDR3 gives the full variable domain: DVKVTQSSRYLVKRTGEKVFLECVQDMDHENMFWYRQDPGLGLRLIYFSYDVKMKEKGDIPEGYSVSREKKERFSLILESASTNQTSMYLCASSLSRDNQPQHFGDGTRLSIL.

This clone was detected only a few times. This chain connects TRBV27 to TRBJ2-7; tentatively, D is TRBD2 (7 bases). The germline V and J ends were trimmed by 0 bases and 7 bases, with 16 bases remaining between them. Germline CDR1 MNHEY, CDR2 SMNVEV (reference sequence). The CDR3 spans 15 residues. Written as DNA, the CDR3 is TGTGCCAGCAGTTTATCGGGGGGGCTCTTCGGGGAGCAGTACTTC. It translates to CASSLSGGLFGEQYF.

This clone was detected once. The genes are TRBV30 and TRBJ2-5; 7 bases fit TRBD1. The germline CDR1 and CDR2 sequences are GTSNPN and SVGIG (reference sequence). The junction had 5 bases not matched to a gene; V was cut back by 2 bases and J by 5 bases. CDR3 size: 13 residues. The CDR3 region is CAWSKGARETQYF. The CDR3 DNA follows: TGTGCCTGGAGTAAGGGGGCTAGGGAGACCCAGTACTTC.

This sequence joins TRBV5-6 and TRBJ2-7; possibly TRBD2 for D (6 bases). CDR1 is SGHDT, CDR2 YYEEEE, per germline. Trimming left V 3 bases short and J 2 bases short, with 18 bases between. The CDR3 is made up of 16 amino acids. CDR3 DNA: TGTGCCAGCAGCTGGTCCTCTGGCGGGAACACCTACGAGCAGTACTTC. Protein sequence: CASSWSSGGNTYEQYF.

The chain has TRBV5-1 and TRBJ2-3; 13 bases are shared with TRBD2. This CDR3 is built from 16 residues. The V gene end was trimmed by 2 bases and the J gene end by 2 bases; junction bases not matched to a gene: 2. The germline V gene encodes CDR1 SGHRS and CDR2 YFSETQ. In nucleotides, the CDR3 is TGCGCCAGCAGCTTCGGACTAGCGGGAGACACAGATACGCAGTATTTT. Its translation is CASSFGLAGDTDTQYF.

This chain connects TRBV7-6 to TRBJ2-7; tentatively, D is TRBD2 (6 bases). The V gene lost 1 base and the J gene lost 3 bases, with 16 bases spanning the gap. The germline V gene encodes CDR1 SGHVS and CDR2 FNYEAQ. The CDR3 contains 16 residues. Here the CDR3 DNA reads TGTGCCAGCAGCTTAGGGGTAGTACGGGGACTCTACGAGCAGTACTTC. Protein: CASSLGVVRGLYEQYF.

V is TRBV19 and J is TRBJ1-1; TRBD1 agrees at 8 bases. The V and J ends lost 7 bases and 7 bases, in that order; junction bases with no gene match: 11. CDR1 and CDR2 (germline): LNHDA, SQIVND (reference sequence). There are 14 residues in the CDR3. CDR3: CASTTSTGVNEAFF. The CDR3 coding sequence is TGTGCCAGTACCACCTCGACAGGGGTGAATGAAGCTTTCTTT. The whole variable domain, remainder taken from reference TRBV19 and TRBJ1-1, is DGGITQSPKYLFRKEGQNVTLSCEQNLNHDAMYWYRQDPGQGLRLIYYSQIVNDFQKGDIAEGYSVSREKKESFPLTVTSAQKNPTAFYLCASTTSTGVNEAFFGQGTRLTVV.

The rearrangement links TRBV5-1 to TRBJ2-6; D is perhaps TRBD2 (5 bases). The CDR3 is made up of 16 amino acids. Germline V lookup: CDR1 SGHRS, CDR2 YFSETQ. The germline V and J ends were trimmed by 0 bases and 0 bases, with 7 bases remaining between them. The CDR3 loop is CASSLGRGSGANVLTF. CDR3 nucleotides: TGCGCCAGCAGCTTGGGACGGGGCTCTGGGGCCAACGTCCTGACTTTC.

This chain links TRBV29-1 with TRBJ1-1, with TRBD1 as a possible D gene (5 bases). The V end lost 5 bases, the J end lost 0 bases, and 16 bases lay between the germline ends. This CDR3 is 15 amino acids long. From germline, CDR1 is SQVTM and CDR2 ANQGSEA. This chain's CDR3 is CSVPSLQGMNTEAFF. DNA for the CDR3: TGCAGCGTTCCGAGCTTGCAGGGCATGAACACTGAAGCTTTCTTT.

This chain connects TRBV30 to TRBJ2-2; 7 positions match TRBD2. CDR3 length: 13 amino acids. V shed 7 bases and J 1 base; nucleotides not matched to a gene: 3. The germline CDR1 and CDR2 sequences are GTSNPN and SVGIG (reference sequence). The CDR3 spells CAYQRENTGELFF. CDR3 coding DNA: TGTGCCTACCAGCGGGAGAACACCGGGGAGCTGTTTTTT.

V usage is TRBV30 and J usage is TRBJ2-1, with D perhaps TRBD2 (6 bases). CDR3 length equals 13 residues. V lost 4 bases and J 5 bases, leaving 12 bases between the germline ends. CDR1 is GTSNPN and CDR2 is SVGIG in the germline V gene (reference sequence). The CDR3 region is CAWTRDLHNEQFF. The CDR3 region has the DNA TGTGCCTGGACCCGGGACTTACACAATGAGCAGTTCTTC.

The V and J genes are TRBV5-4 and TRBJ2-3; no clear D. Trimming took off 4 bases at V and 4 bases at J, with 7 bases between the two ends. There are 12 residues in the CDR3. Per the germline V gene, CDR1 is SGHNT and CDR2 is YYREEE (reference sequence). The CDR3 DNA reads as TGTGCCAGCAGCACCCTAGCAGATACGCAGTATTTT. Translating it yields CASSTLADTQYF.

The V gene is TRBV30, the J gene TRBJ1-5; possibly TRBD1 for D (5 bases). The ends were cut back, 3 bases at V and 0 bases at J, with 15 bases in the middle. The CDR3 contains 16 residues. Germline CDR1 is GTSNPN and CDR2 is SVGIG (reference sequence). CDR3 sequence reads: CAWSIGMTVSNQPQHF. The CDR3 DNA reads TGTGCCTGGAGCATAGGGATGACAGTTAGCAATCAGCCCCAGCATTTT.

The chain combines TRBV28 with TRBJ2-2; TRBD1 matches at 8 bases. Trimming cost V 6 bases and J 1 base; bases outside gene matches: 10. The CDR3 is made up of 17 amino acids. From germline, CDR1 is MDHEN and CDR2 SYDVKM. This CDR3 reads CASSPPSGQGNTGELFF. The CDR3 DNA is TGTGCCAGCAGCCCCCCCTCTGGACAGGGGAACACCGGGGAGCTGTTTTTT. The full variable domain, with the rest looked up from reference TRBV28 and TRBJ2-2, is DVKVTQSSRYLVKRTGEKVFLECVQDMDHENMFWYRQDPGLGLRLIYFSYDVKMKEKGDIPEGYSVSREKKERFSLILESASTNQTSMYLCASSPPSGQGNTGELFFGEGSRLTVL.

The CDR3 protein is CASSLDSKGNEQFF. In DNA, the CDR3 is TGTGCCAGCAGCTTGGACTCCAAGGGGAATGAGCAGTTCTTC. This chain connects TRBV5-4 to TRBJ2-1; tentatively, D is TRBD1 (5 bases). The CDR3 consists of 14 residues. V was pared by 0 bases and J by 7 bases, with 11 bases between. Germline CDR1 reads SGHNT; CDR2 reads YYREEE (reference sequence).